One and the same sample provided the 13 T cell receptor beta chains below, sequenced in a study of CD8+ T cells in alopecia areata. Treatment reported: oral pan-JAK inhibitor, 5-10 mg twice daily. After isolation, RNA underwent reverse transcription to generate cDNA as the sequencing template. Assay used: immunoSEQ multiplex PCR; TCRdb lists only in-frame clones, some missing. The table includes about 190,000 clones, just under 65% detected once. The source material was CD4+ T cells sorted from blood, sampled at approximately week 50, from a patient treated with tofacitinib. The receptors come from a human donor with alopecia areata.

The chain recombines TRBV4-3 with TRBJ2-1; D assignment may be TRBD1 or TRBD2 (5 bases each). Germline values: CDR1 LGHNA, CDR2 YSLEER. CDR3 length equals 14 residues. V gave up 3 bases and J gave up 6 bases, with 12 bases separating them. DNA of the CDR3: TGCGCCAGCAGCCAGGCCGGGACCGTCAATGAGCAGTTCTTC. Translation: CASSQAGTVNEQFF.

The CDR3 DNA sequence: TGCGCCAGCAGCGACAGGGTACCTGAAGCTTTCTTT. Translating gives CASSDRVPEAFF. This chain uses TRBV10-2 with TRBJ1-1; the match to TRBD1 covers 7 bases. Germline lookup yields CDR1 WSHSY and CDR2 SAAADI. The ends lost 6 bases at V and 6 bases at J; junction bases unmatched: 4. CDR3 length: 12 amino acids.

The chain links TRBV30 to TRBJ2-5; TRBD1 agrees at 7 bases. CDR3 length: 15 amino acids. J lost 2 bases, V lost 2 bases, and 8 bases had no gene match. Germline V gene data show CDR1 as GTSNPN and CDR2 as SVGIG (reference sequence). CDR3 bases: TGTGCCTGGAGTCACTACAGGGGAGAGCAAGAGACCCAGTACTTC. Translating it yields CAWSHYRGEQETQYF. Combining the CDR3 with reference TRBV30 and TRBJ2-5 gives the whole variable domain SQTIHQWPATLVQPVGSPLSLECTVEGTSNPNLYWYRQAAGRGLQLLFYSVGIGQISSEVPQNLSASRPQDRQFILSSKKLLLSDSGFYLCAWSHYRGEQETQYFGPGTRLLVL.

V and J are TRBV5-1 and TRBJ2-1; D is unresolved. This CDR3 has 15 amino acids. Germline V gene data show CDR1 as SGHRS and CDR2 as YFSETQ. Trimming stripped 0 bases from V and 6 bases from J, with 13 bases between. The CDR3 nucleotides read TGCGCCAGCAGCTTGGTAGCCCTGATAGGCAATGAGCAGTTCTTC. It codes for CASSLVALIGNEQFF.

This clone was recorded a few times. CDR3 protein: CASSQEQEVWSYTF. The DNA of the CDR3 is TGTGCCAGCAGCCAAGAACAAGAGGTGTGGAGCTACACCTTC. The chain joins TRBV14 to TRBJ1-2, with D unresolved. Germline values: CDR1 SGHDN, CDR2 FVKESK. V was clipped by 0 bases and J by 9 bases, with 14 bases between them. This CDR3 is built from 14 residues.

This clone was counted only a few times. This rearrangement joins TRBV29-1 to TRBJ1-2, with unresolved D. The CDR3 length is 14 residues. V was shortened by 2 bases and J by 2 bases, with 12 bases between the two germline ends. The germline gives CDR1 SQVTM, CDR2 ANQGSEA. The CDR3 nucleotides read TGCAGCGTTGAATTTAGGTTAACAAACTATGGCTACACCTTC. This codes for CSVEFRLTNYGYTF.

This clone was counted only a few times. The genes are TRBV7-2 and TRBJ1-2; 9 nucleotides match TRBD1. The CDR3 extends over 15 amino acids. With V trimmed by 2 bases and J by 8 bases, 9 bases remained unmatched. Germline loops: CDR1 SGHTA, CDR2 FQGNSA. CDR3 protein: CASSLYGPTGGGYTF. The CDR3 DNA sequence: TGTGCCAGCAGCTTATACGGCCCTACAGGGGGCGGCTACACCTTC.

V usage is TRBV30 and J usage is TRBJ2-3; no clear D. V was pared by 2 bases and J by 7 bases, with 7 bases between. The CDR3 length is 11 residues. Germline lookup yields CDR1 GTSNPN and CDR2 SVGIG (reference sequence). CDR3 residues: CAWSLTHTQYF. The DNA of the CDR3 is TGTGCCTGGAGTCTCACCCATACGCAGTATTTT.

The rearrangement uses TRBV19 and TRBJ1-1; D is ambiguous. Germline CDR1 and CDR2: LNHDA and SQIVND (reference sequence). The CDR3 has 11 residues. V gave up 11 bases and J gave up 0 bases, with 7 bases separating them. The CDR3, as DNA: TGTGCCGTTTTATTGAACACTGAAGCTTTCTTT. Translated: CAVLLNTEAFF.

V is TRBV30 and J is TRBJ1-5, with D hard to call. CDR3 length equals 12 residues. CDR1 is GTSNPN and CDR2 is SVGIG in the germline V gene (reference sequence). The V end was cut by 5 bases, the J end by 3 bases, with 8 bases between. The CDR3 loop is CAWQSDNQPQHF. In DNA, the CDR3 is TGTGCCTGGCAAAGCGACAATCAGCCCCAGCATTTT.

In this sample, this clone turned up a few times. V and J are TRBV14 and TRBJ1-4, with TRBD1 matching over 11 bases. The CDR3 contains 17 residues. Germline V CDR1 and CDR2: SGHDN, FVKESK. V was pared by 4 bases and J by 3 bases, with 7 bases of the junction left unmatched. CDR3 DNA: TGTGCCAGCAGCCTCCGGACAGGGGGCCGTGCTAATGAAAAACTGTTTTTT. Translating it yields CASSLRTGGRANEKLFF.

The chain carries TRBV29-1 and TRBJ2-1, with 7 bases matching TRBD2. The CDR3 runs 15 residues. CDR1 is SQVTM and CDR2 is ANQGSEA in the germline V gene. V lost 4 bases to trimming and J lost 3 bases; unmatched junction nucleotides: 9. The CDR3 region has the DNA TGCAGCGTTGCAGGCGGCGGGGGTGGCTACAATGAGCAGTTCTTC. Protein sequence: CSVAGGGGGYNEQFF.

The J gene is TRBJ2-6, the V gene TRBV2, with D perhaps being TRBD1 or TRBD2 (5 bases each). The CDR3 contains 14 residues. The V end was cut by 7 bases, the J end by 5 bases, with 12 bases between. In germline, CDR1 is SNHLY, CDR2 FYNNEI. DNA of the CDR3: TGTGCCAGCAAAGAGGGGCTTCGGGCCAACGTCCTGACTTTC. Protein: CASKEGLRANVLTF.